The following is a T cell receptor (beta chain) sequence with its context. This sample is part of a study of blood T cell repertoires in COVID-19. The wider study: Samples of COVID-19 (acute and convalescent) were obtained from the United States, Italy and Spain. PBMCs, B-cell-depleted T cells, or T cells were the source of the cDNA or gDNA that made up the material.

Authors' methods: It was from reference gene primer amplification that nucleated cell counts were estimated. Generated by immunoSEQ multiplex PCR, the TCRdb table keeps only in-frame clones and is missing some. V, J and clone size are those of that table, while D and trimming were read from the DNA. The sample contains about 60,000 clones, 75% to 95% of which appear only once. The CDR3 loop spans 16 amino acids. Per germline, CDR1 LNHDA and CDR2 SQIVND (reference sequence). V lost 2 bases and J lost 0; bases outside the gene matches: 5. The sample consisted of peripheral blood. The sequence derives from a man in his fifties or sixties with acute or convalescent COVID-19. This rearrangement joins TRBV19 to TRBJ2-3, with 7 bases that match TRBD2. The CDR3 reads CASSIYLAASTDTQYF. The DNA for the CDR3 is TGTGCCAGTAGTATATACCTAGCGGCCAGCACAGATACGCAGTATTTT.